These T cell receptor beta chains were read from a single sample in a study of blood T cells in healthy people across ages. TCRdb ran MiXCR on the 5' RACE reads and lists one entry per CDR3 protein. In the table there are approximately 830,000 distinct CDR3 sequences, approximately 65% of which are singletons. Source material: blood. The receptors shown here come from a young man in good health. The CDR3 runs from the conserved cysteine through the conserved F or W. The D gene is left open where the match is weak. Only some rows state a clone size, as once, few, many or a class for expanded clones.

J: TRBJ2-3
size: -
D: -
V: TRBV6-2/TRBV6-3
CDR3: CASSYGFEGDFLSTDTQYF
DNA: TGTGCCAGCAGTTACGGATTCGAGGGGGACTTTCTTAGCACAGATACGCAGTATTTT

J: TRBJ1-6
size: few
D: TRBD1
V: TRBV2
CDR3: CASSYRGKSYNSPLHF
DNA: TGTGCCAGCAGTTACAGGGGGAAGTCCTATAATTCACCCCTCCACTTT

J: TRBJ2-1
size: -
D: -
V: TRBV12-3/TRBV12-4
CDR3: CASTIGNEQFF
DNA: TGTGCCAGCACCATCGGCAATGAGCAGTTCTTC

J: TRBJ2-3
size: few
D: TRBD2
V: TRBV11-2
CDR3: CASSSTSIGTDTQYF
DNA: TGTGCCAGCAGCTCGACTAGCATTGGCACAGATACGCAGTATTTT

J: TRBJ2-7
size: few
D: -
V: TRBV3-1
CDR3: CASSQTPRGSYEQYF
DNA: TGTGCCAGCAGCCAGACGCCCAGGGGATCCTACGAGCAGTACTTC

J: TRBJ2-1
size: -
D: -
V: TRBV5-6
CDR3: CASSAWNEQFF
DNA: TGTGCCAGCAGCGCATGGAATGAGCAGTTCTTC

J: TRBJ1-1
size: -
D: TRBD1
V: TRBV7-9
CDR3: CATRTGMNTEAFF
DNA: TGTGCCACCCGGACAGGGATGAACACTGAAGCTTTCTTT

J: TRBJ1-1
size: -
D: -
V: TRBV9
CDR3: CASSVVPGSNTEAFF
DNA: TGTGCCAGCAGCGTAGTCCCAGGGAGTAACACTGAAGCTTTCTTT

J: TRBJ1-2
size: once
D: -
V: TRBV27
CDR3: CASSPPDSISGYTF
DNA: TGTGCCAGCAGTCCCCCCGACAGCATCTCTGGCTACACCTTC

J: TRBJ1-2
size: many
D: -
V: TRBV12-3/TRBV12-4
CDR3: CASTDGYGYTF
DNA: TGTGCCAGCACCGATGGATATGGCTACACCTTC

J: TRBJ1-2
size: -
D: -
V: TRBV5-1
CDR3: CASSLYVSGRSEGYGYTF
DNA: TGCGCCAGCAGCTTGTATGTTTCCGGGCGGTCCGAAGGGTATGGCTACACCTTC

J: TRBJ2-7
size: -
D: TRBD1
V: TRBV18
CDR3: CASSLPGQSTYEQYF
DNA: TGTGCCAGCTCACTCCCGGGACAGAGTACCTACGAGCAGTACTTC

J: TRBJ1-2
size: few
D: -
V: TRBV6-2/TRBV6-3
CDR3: CASSYGNNLLYGYTF
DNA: TGTGCCAGCAGTTACGGGAACAACCTATTGTATGGCTACACCTTC

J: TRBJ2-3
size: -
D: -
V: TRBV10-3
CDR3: CAITSGGAVTDTQYF
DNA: TGTGCCATTACTTCAGGAGGGGCGGTCACAGATACGCAGTATTTT

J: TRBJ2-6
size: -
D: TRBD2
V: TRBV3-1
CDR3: CASSQGSGGSGANVLTF
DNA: TGTGCCAGCAGCCAAGGAAGCGGGGGCTCTGGGGCCAACGTCCTGACTTTC

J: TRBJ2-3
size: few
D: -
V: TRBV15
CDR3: CATSRGFGHTGDTQYF
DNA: TGTGCCACCAGCAGAGGGTTCGGACACACAGGGGATACGCAGTATTTT

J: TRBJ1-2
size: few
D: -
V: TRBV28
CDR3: CASTPGAANYGYTF
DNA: TGTGCCAGCACTCCCGGGGCCGCTAACTATGGCTACACCTTC

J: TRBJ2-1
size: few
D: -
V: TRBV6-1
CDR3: CASSGGNSYNEQFF
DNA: TGTGCCAGCAGTGGGGGGAACTCCTACAATGAGCAGTTCTTC

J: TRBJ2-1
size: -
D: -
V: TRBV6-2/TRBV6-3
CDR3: CASSYSRQPYNEQFF
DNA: TGTGCCAGCAGTTACTCTCGGCAGCCCTACAATGAGCAGTTCTTC

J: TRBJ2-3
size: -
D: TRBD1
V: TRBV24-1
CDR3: CATSDRDSPSTDTQYF
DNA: TGTGCCACCAGTGACCGGGACAGCCCTAGCACAGATACGCAGTATTTT

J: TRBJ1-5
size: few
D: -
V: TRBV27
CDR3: CASTAGSNQPQHF
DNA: TGTGCCAGCACCGCCGGGAGCAATCAGCCCCAGCATTTT

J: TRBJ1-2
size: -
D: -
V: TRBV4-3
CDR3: CASSPTRRWDYGYTF
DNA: TGCGCCAGCAGCCCAACTAGACGCTGGGACTATGGCTACACCTTC

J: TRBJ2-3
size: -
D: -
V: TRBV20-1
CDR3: CSARDRGFSTDTQYF
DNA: TGCAGTGCTAGAGATCGCGGGTTTAGCACAGATACGCAGTATTTT

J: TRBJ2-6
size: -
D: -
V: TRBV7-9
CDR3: CASSFQSLDPGANVLTF
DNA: TGTGCCAGCAGCTTCCAATCCCTAGACCCTGGGGCCAACGTCCTGACTTTC

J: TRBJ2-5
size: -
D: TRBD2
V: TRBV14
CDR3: CASSQVPGLGSETQYF
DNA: TGTGCCAGCAGCCAAGTCCCGGGACTAGGGAGCGAGACCCAGTACTTC

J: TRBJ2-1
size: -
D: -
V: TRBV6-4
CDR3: CASSPKSGGYNEQFF
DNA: TGTGCCAGCAGTCCAAAGAGCGGAGGCTACAATGAGCAGTTCTTC

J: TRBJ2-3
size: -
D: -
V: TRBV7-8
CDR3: CASSREIQSTDTQYF
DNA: TGTGCCAGCAGCCGGGAGATACAGAGCACAGATACGCAGTATTTT

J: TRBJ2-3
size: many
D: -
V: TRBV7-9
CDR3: CASSSTDTQYF
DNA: TGTGCCAGCAGCTCCACAGATACGCAGTATTTT

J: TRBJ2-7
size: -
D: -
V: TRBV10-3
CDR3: CAIMNSQTYEQYF
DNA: TGTGCCATCATGAACAGTCAGACCTACGAGCAGTACTTC

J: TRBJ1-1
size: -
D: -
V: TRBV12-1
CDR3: CASRPVRQKNTEAFF
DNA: TGTGCCAGCAGACCCGTCAGACAGAAGAACACTGAAGCTTTCTTT

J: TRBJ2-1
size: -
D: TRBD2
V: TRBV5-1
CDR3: CASSSLAGAREQFF
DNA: TGCGCCAGCAGCTCCTTAGCGGGGGCACGGGAGCAGTTCTTC

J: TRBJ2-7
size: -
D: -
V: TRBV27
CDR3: CASSPGSLISSEQYF
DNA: TGTGCCAGCAGTCCGGGGTCTCTGATTAGTTCCGAGCAGTACTTC

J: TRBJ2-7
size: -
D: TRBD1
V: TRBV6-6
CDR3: CASSYSRGHSYEQYF
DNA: TGTGCCAGCAGTTACTCGAGGGGGCACTCCTACGAGCAGTACTTC

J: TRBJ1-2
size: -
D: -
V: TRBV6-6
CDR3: CASSTLLGGENYGYTF
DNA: TGTGCCAGCAGTACCCTTTTGGGCGGTGAGAACTATGGCTACACCTTC

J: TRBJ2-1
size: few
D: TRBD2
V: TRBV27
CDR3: CASSLFLAGARTAANEQFF
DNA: TGTGCCAGCAGTTTATTCCTAGCGGGGGCCCGGACGGCGGCCAATGAGCAGTTCTTC

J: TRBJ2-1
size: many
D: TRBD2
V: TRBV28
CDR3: CASSPPGTRFGEQFF
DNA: TGTGCCAGCAGTCCCCCCGGGACTAGGTTCGGAGAGCAGTTCTTC

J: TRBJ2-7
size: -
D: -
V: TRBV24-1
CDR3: CATSEGGEQYF
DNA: TGTGCCACCAGTGAAGGCGGCGAGCAGTACTTC